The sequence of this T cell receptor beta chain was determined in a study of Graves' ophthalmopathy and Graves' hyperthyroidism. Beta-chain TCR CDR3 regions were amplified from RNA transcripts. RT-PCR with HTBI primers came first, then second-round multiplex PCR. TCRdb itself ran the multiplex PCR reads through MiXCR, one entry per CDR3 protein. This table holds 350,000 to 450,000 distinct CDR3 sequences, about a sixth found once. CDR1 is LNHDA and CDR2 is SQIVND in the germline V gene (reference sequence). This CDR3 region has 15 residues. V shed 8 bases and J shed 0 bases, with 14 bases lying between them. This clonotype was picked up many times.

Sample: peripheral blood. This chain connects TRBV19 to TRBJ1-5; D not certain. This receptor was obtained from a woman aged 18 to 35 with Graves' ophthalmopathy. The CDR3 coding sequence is TGTGCCAGTGGCAGAGGGAGTAATAGCAATCAGCCCCAGCATTTT. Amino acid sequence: CASGRGSNSNQPQHF.